This TCR beta chain was documented in a study of T-cell reconstitution after alpha-beta-depleted transplantation in children. General study results and limits: About two months after transplant, alpha-beta T cells reportedly came from several hundred expanded graft clones. One year after transplant, T-cell counts and diversity came mostly from newly produced T cells.

Unique molecular identifiers were incorporated when the TCRbeta library was constructed. MiXCR, run by TCRdb on the PCR reads, gives a single entry per CDR3 protein. Of more than 400,000 distinct CDR3 sequences in the sample, over 9.5% were seen once. Remarks on this clonotype: Its antigen is currently unknown.

This CDR3 is built from 21 residues. The V gene end was trimmed by 3 bases and the J gene end by 8 bases; junction bases not matched to a gene: 28. In germline, CDR1 is SGDLS, CDR2 YYNGEE. The receptor comes from a female patient under 10 years old who had a stem cell transplant for aplastic anemia, so the T cells may come from the graft donor. The chain carries TRBV9 and TRBJ1-4; TRBD1 matches at 7 bases. The sample was PBMCs, mostly from graft donor cells, taken 180 days after TCRalphabeta/CD19-depleted stem cell transplant. CDR3: CASSAPDRLEDREDFGEKLFF. The CDR3, as DNA: TGTGCCAGCAGCGCGCCCGATAGGCTGGAAGACAGGGAAGATTTCGGAGAAAAACTGTTTTTT.